Below, 5 T cell receptor beta chains from the same sample are listed, as sequenced in a study of T cell responses to AZD1222 COVID-19 vaccine. Data came from immunoSEQ multiplex PCR; TCRdb stores just in-frame clones and leaves some out. Of 140,000 or so clones in the sample, roughly nine tenths are singletons; the top ten hold about 1.5%. Sequences were derived from peripheral blood, sampled on day 0 of AZD1222 vaccination. These receptors were collected from an adult in good health.

V usage is TRBV11-3 and J usage is TRBJ2-7, with 7 bases identical to TRBD1. The CDR3 runs to 12 residues. Germline-derived CDR1 and CDR2 are SGHNT and YENEEA. Germline trimming cut 5 bases from V and 7 bases from J; bases unmatched to any gene: 5. The CDR3 spells CASSGRTGEQYF. As DNA, the CDR3 is TGTGCCAGCAGCGGCCGGACAGGAGAGCAGTACTTC.

V and J are TRBV13 and TRBJ1-6; perhaps TRBD1 as D (5 bases). The ends were cut back, 5 bases at V and 7 bases at J, with 18 bases in the middle. CDR3 length: 16 amino acids. Germline loops: CDR1 PRHDT, CDR2 FYEKMQ (reference sequence). Here the CDR3 reads CASSPFDRKGNSPLHF. The DNA for the CDR3 is TGTGCCAGCAGCCCCTTCGACCGAAAGGGGAATTCACCCCTCCACTTT.

This clone was counted a single time. The chain is built from TRBV7-9 and TRBJ1-2; unclear D gene. The CDR3 covers 13 residues. CDR1 is SEHNR, CDR2 FQNEAQ, per germline (reference sequence). V lost 1 base, J lost 4 bases, and 7 bases lay in between. CDR3 coding DNA: TGTGCCAGCAGCTTAGACGGTGGCTATGGCTACACCTTC. This translates into CASSLDGGYGYTF.

The chain has TRBV6-5 and TRBJ1-1, with unresolved D. CDR3 length: 14 amino acids. Germline CDR1 reads MNHEY; CDR2 reads SVGAGI. Trimming took off 6 bases at V and 0 bases at J, with 11 bases between the two ends. Here the CDR3 reads CASSIDNMNTEAFF. CDR3 DNA: TGTGCCAGCAGCATTGACAACATGAACACTGAAGCTTTCTTT.

The genes are TRBV9 and TRBJ1-5; no reliable D call. The length of the CDR3 is 15 residues. V lost 0 bases and J 4 bases, leaving 11 bases between the germline ends. Germline V gene data show CDR1 as SGDLS and CDR2 as YYNGEE. The chain's CDR3 is CASSVGAQVNQPQHF. The CDR3 DNA reads TGTGCCAGCAGCGTAGGCGCCCAGGTTAATCAGCCCCAGCATTTT.